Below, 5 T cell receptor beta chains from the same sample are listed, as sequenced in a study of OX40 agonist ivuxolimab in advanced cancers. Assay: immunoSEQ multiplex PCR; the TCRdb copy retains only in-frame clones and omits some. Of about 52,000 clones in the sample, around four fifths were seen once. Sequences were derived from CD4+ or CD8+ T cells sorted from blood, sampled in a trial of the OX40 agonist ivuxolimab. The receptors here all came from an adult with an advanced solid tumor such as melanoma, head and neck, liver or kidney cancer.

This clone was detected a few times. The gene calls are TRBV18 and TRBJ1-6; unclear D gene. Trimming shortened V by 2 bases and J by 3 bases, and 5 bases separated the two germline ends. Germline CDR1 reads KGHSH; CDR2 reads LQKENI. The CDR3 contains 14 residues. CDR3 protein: CASSPGDYNSPLHF. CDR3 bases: TGTGCCAGCTCACCAGGGGACTATAATTCACCCCTCCACTTT.

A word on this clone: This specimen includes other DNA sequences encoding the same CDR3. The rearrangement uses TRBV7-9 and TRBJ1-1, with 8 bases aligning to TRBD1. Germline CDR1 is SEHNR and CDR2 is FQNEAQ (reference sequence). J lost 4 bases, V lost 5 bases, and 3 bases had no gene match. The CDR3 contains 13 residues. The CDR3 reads CASSAQGGTEAFF. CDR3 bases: TGTGCCAGCAGCGCACAGGGGGGCACTGAAGCTTTCTTT.

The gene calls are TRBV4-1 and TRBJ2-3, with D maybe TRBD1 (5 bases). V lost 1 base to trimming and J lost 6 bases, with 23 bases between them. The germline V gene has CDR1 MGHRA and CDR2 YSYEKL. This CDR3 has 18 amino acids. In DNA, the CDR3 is TGCGCCAGCAGCCAAGGAACTGGGGCATATAGATTAAGGGATACGCAGTATTTT. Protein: CASSQGTGAYRLRDTQYF.

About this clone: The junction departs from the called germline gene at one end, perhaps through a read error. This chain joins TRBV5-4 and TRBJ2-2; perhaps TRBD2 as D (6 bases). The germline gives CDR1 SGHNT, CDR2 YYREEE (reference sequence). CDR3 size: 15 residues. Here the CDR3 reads CASSQPGVDTGELFF. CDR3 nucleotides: TGCGCCAGCAGCCAACCGGGAGTCGACACCGGGGAGCTGTTTTTT.

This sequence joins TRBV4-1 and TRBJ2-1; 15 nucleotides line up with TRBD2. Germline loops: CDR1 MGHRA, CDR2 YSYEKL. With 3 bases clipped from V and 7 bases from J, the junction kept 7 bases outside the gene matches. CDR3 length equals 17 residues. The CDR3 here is CASSHYGLAGGPNEQFF. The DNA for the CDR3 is TGCGCCAGCAGCCATTACGGACTAGCGGGGGGGCCTAATGAGCAGTTCTTC.